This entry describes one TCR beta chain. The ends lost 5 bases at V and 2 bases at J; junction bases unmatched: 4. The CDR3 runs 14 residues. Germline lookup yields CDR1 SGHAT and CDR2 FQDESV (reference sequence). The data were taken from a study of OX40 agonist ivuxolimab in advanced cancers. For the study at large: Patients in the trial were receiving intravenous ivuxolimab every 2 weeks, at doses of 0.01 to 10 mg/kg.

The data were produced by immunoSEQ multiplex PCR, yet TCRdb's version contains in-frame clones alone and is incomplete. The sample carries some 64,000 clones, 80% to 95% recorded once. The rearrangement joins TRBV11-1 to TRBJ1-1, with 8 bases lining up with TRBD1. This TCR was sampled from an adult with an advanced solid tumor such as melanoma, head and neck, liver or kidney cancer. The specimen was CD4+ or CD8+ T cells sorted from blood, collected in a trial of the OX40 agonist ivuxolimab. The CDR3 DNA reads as TGTGCCAGCAGCCCTGGACAGGGAAACACTGAAGCTTTCTTT. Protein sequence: CASSPGQGNTEAFF.